These T cell receptor beta chains were read from a single sample in a study of T-cell memory formation after mild COVID-19. TCRdb reprocessed the 5' RACE reads with MiXCR, giving one entry per CDR3 protein. In the table there are 110,000 to 150,000 distinct CDR3 sequences, roughly 13% of which are singletons. Sequenced: PBMCs or a T cell subset sorted from them (not recorded which). The receptor set was obtained from an adult woman who had mild COVID-19 (a few samples of this study predate the infection). Cell type and time point are not known. Both conserved end residues are part of each CDR3. D genes are given only for firm matches. Clone size is not always given. Where it is, it says once, few, many or a class for expanded clones.

>TRBD2|TRBJ2-7|TRBV29-1|-
TGCAGCGTTGTTCTAGCGGGGGATTATGAGCAGTACTTC
CSVVLAGDYEQYF
>TRBD2|TRBJ2-7|TRBV20-1|few
TGCAGATTAGCGGGGGGGCCCTACGAGCAGTACTTC
CRLAGGPYEQYF
>TRBD2|TRBJ2-2|TRBV4-2|few
TGTGCCAGCAGCCCTAGCGGGGTAGCGGGGGAGCTGTTTTTT
CASSPSGVAGELFF
>TRBD1|TRBJ1-1|TRBV4-1|-
TGCGCCAGCAGCCAGAAGCAGGGGGCGGGGGAAGCTTTCTTT
CASSQKQGAGEAFF
>-|TRBJ2-6|TRBV7-2|few
TGTGCCAGCAGCTTAGCGGCTGGGGCCAACGTCCTGACTTTC
CASSLAAGANVLTF
>TRBD1|TRBJ2-1|TRBV24-1|few
TGTGCCACCAGTGATTTGGGGACAGGGTCGAAGAGGGGCTCCTACAATGAGCAGTTCTTC
CATSDLGTGSKRGSYNEQFF
>-|TRBJ2-2|TRBV15|-
TGTGCCACCAGGGAGGGGAACGCCGGGGAGCTGTTTTTT
CATREGNAGELFF
>-|TRBJ1-3|TRBV4-1|-
TGCGCCAGCAGCCAAGGTTCTGGAAACACCATATATTTT
CASSQGSGNTIYF
>-|TRBJ1-3|TRBV15|few
TGTGCCACCACCCGAGGACCCTCACTGAGCTCTGGAAACACCATATATTTT
CATTRGPSLSSGNTIYF
>-|TRBJ2-3|TRBV20-1|few
TGCAGTGCTAGAGAGAGGCCGGGGATCACAGATACGCAGTATTTT
CSARERPGITDTQYF
>-|TRBJ2-1|TRBV11-2|-
TGTGCCAGCAGTTTCCTACATACAGGGGGGGAGGATGGGCAGTTCTTC
CASSFLHTGGEDGQFF
>TRBD2|TRBJ2-1|TRBV29-1|few
TGCAGCGTCCCTCCTCGGCTCGGACTCAACCGGGGGGACTCCTACAATGAGCAGTTCTTC
CSVPPRLGLNRGDSYNEQFF
>-|TRBJ2-3|TRBV20-1|-
TGCAGTGCTAGCGGCGGGAGCACAGATACGCAGTATTTT
CSASGGSTDTQYF
>-|TRBJ2-6|TRBV24-1|-
TGTGCCACCAGTGATGGACGGGGTTCCGGGGCCAACGTCCTGACTTTC
CATSDGRGSGANVLTF
>-|TRBJ2-7|TRBV7-2|-
TGTGCCAGCACTCCCTTGGGGCATTCGGTCTACGAGCAGTACTTC
CASTPLGHSVYEQYF
>-|TRBJ2-7|TRBV5-1|many
TGCGCCAGCAGCCCGGGGGACTTATCCTCCGAGCAGTACTTC
CASSPGDLSSEQYF
>TRBD1|TRBJ1-1|TRBV6-5|-
TGTGCCAGCAGCCCTGGACAGGGGCTTAGCGCTGAAGCTTTCTTT
CASSPGQGLSAEAFF
>-|TRBJ1-1|TRBV24-1|-
TGTGCCACCAGAAGGGGGAATGAAGCTTTCTTT
CATRRGNEAFF
>-|TRBJ2-1|TRBV15|few
TGTGCCACCAGCAGAGCCTCCGGGACTCACAATGAGCAGTTCTTC
CATSRASGTHNEQFF
>-|TRBJ1-2|TRBV18|medium-sized
TGTGCCAGCTCACACCCAGGGCGGGACTATGGCTACACCTTC
CASSHPGRDYGYTF
>-|TRBJ2-2|TRBV7-9|-
TGTGCCAGCAGCTTAGAGCCGGGGACCGGGGAGCTGTTTTTT
CASSLEPGTGELFF
>-|TRBJ2-7|TRBV7-9|few
TGTGCCAGCAGCGGTACCGGGAGCTCCTACGAGCAGTACTTC
CASSGTGSSYEQYF
>TRBD1|TRBJ1-5|TRBV7-2|many
TGTGCCAGCAGCTTAATGGACAGGGGTGGCAATCAGCCCCAGCATTTT
CASSLMDRGGNQPQHF
>-|TRBJ2-7|TRBV7-6|few
TGTGCCAGCAGCTTAGCTTCCGGGACGAGTGAGGAGTACTTC
CASSLASGTSEEYF
>-|TRBJ1-1|TRBV7-9|-
TGTGCCAGCAGCTTCGGAGAGACCTTGTTTGCTGAAGCTTTCTTT
CASSFGETLFAEAFF
>-|TRBJ2-2|TRBV5-1|few
TGCGCCAGCAGCTTGCAGGGCCCCGGGGAGCTGTTTTTT
CASSLQGPGELFF
>-|TRBJ2-3|TRBV9|few
TGTGCCAGCAGCGTTTTTTCAGTGATGGCCTACACAGATACGCAGTATTTT
CASSVFSVMAYTDTQYF
>TRBD1|TRBJ2-7|TRBV6-2/TRBV6-3|few
TGTGCCAGCAGTTACAGCAGGGATATTATGGGACAGGGAGTGGACGAGCAGTACTTC
CASSYSRDIMGQGVDEQYF